This TCR beta chain was documented in a study of blood T cell repertoires in COVID-19. Study information: Samples came from the United States, Italy and Spain, spanning acute and convalescent COVID-19. In each case, the material was cDNA or gDNA derived from T cells, B-cell-depleted T cells, or PBMCs.

Original methodology: Reference gene primer amplification yielded estimated nucleated cell counts. Data came from immunoSEQ multiplex PCR; TCRdb stores just in-frame clones and leaves some out. That table is the source of V, J and clone size, and D and trimming were worked out from the DNA. The profile shows 340,000 or so clones, 80% to 90% of them singletons. The CDR3 totals 16 residues. Germline-derived CDR1 and CDR2 are MGHRA and YSYEKL. V trimming: 4 bases; J trimming: 3 bases; junction bases outside the gene matches: 9. This receptor was obtained from a man aged 50 to 59 with active or convalescent COVID-19. The chain couples TRBV4-1 to TRBJ2-5; 9 bases align to TRBD2. The sample comprised peripheral blood. CDR3 sequence: CASSRQTSGGKETQYF. CDR3 DNA: TGCGCCAGCAGCCGCCAGACTAGCGGAGGGAAAGAGACCCAGTACTTC.